This T cell receptor (beta chain) is drawn from a study of blood T cell repertoires in COVID-19. Study-wide background: Collection of acute and convalescent COVID-19 samples took place in the United States, Italy and Spain. T cells, B-cell-depleted T cells, or PBMCs supplied cDNA or gDNA.

Germline V lookup: CDR1 SGHTA, CDR2 FQGNSA. The CDR3 spans 15 residues. Trimming took off 5 bases at V and 0 bases at J, with 11 bases between the two ends. Original analysis: The assay estimated nucleated cells by amplifying reference gene primers. The method was immunoSEQ multiplex PCR; TCRdb's version includes in-frame clones alone and lacks a portion of them. That table supplies the V and J calls and clone size; D and trimming were determined from the DNA. The sample contains 120,000 or so clones, 69% of which appear only once. This sequence originates from a woman in her seventies with acute or convalescent COVID-19. This chain uses TRBV7-2 with TRBJ1-5; tentative D call: TRBD1 (5 bases). The sequencing input was peripheral blood. This chain's CDR3 is CASSVQDYSNQPQHF. The CDR3 DNA follows: TGTGCCAGCAGCGTACAGGACTATAGCAATCAGCCCCAGCATTTT.